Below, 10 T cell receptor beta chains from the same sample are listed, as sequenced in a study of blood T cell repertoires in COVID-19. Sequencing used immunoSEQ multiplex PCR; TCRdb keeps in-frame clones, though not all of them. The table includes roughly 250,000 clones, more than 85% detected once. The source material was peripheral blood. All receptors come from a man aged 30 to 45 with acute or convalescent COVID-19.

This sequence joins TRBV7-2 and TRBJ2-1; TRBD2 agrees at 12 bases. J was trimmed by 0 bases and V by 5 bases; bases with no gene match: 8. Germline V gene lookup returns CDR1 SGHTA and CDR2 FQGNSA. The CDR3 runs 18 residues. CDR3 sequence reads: CASSGPGLAGTSYNEQFF. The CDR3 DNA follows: TGTGCCAGCAGCGGCCCGGGACTAGCGGGCACCTCCTACAATGAGCAGTTCTTC.

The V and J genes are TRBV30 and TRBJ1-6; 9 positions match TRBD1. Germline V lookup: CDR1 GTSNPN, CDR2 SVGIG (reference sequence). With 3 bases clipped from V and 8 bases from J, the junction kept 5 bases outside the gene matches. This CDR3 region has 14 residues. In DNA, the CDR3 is TGTGCCTGGAGGCCGGGACAGGGATATTCACCCCTCCACTTT. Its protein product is CAWRPGQGYSPLHF.

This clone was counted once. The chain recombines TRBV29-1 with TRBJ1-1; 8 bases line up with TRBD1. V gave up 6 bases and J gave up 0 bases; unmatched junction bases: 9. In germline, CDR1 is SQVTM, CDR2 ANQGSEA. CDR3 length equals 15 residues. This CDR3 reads CSVGTGWEMNTEAFF. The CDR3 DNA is TGCAGCGTAGGGACAGGATGGGAAATGAACACTGAAGCTTTCTTT.

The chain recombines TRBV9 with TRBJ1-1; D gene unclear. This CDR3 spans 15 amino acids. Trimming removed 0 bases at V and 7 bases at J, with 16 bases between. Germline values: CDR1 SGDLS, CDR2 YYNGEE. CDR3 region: CASSVVGLREGEAFF. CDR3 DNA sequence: TGTGCCAGCAGCGTAGTAGGGCTCCGAGAGGGTGAAGCTTTCTTT.

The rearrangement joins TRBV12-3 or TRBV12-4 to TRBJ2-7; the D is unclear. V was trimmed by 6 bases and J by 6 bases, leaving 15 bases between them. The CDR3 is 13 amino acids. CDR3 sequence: CASSLPGLVEQYF. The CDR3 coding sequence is TGTGCCAGCAGCCTCCCCGGTTTGGTCGAGCAGTACTTC.

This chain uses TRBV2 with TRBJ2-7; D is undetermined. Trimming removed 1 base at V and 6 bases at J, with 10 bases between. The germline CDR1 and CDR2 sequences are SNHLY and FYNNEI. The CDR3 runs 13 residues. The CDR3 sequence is CASSEVGVREQYF. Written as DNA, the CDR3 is TGTGCCAGCAGTGAAGTCGGTGTTCGCGAGCAGTACTTC. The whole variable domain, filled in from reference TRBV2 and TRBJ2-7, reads EPEVTQTPSHQVTQMGQEVILRCVPISNHLYFYWYRQILGQKVEFLVSFYNNEISEKSEIFDDQFSVERPDGSNFTLKIRSTKLEDSAMYFCASSEVGVREQYFGPGTRLTVT.

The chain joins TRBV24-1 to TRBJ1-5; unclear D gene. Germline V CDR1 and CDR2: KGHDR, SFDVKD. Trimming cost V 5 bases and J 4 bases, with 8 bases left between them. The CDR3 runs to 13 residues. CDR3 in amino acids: CATSVGGNQPQHF. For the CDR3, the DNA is TGTGCCACCAGTGTGGGAGGGAATCAGCCCCAGCATTTT.

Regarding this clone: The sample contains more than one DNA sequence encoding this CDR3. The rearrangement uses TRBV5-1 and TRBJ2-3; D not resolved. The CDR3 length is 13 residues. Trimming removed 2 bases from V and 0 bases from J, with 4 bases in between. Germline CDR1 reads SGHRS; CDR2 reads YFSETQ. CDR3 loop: CASSLTSTDTQYF. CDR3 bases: TGCGCCAGCAGCTTAACTAGCACAGATACGCAGTATTTT.

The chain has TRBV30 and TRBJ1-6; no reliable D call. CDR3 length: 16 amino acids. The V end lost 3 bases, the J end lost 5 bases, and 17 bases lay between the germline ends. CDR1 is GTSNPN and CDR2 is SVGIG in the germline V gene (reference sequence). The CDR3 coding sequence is TGTGCCTGGAGGGAGGGCAGGAGACCTAATAATTCACCCCTCCACTTT. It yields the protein CAWREGRRPNNSPLHF.

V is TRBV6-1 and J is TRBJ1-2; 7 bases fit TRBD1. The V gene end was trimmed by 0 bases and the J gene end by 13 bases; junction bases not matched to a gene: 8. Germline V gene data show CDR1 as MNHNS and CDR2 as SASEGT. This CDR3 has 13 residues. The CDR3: CASSEAVDRAFTF. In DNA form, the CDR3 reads TGTGCCAGCAGTGAAGCGGTAGACAGGGCGTTCACCTTC.